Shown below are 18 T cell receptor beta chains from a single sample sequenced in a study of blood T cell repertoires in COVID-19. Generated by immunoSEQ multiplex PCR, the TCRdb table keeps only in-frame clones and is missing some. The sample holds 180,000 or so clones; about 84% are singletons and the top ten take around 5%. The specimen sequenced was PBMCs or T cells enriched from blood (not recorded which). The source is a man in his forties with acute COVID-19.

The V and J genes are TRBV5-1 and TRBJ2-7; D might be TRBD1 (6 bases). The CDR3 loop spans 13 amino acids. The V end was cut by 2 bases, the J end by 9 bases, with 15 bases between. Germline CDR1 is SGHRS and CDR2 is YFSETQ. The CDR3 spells CASSFPGENGQYF. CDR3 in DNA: TGCGCCAGCAGCTTCCCAGGGGAAAATGGGCAGTACTTC. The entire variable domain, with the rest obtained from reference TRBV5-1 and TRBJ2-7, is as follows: KAGVTQTPRYLIKTRGQQVTLSCSPISGHRSVSWYQQTPGQGLQFLFEYFSETQRNKGNFPGRFSGRQFSNSRSEMNVSTLELGDSALYLCASSFPGENGQYFGPGTRLTVT.

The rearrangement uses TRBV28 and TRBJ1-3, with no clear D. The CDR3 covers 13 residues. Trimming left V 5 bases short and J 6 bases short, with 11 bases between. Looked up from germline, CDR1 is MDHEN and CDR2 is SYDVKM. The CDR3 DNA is TGTGCCAGCAGTACGCACTTGGTAAACACCATATATTTT. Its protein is CASSTHLVNTIYF.

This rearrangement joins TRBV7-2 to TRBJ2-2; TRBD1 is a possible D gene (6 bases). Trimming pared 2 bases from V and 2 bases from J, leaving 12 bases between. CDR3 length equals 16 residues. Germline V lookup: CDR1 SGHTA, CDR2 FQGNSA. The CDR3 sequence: CASSLRRGTNTGELFF. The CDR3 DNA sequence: TGTGCCAGCAGCTTACGCAGGGGCACAAACACCGGGGAGCTGTTTTTT.

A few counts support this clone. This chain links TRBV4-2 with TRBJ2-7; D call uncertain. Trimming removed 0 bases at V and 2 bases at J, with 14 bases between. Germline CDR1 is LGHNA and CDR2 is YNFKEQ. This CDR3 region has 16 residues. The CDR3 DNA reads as TGTGCCAGCAGCCAAGATTCCGGCAGGAACACCTACGAGCAGTACTTC. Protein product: CASSQDSGRNTYEQYF.

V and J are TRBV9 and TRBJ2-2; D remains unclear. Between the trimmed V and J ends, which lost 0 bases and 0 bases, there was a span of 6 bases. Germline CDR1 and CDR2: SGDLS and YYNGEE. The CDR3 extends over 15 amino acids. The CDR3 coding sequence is TGTGCCAGCAGCGTAGGCCCGGCGAACACCGGGGAGCTGTTTTTT. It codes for CASSVGPANTGELFF.

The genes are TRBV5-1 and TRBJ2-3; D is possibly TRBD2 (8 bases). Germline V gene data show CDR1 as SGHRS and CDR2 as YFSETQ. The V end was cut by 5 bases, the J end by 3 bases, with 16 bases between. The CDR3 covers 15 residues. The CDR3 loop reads CASRGDSGRTDTQYF. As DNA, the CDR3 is TGCGCCAGCAGGGGGGACAGCGGGAGAACAGATACGCAGTATTTT.

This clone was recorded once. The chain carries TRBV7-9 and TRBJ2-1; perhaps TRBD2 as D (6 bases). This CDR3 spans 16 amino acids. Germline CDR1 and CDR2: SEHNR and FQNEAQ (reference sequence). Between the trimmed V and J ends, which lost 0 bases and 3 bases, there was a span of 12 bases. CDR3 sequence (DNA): TGTGCCAGCAGCTTAGCGCTGGGGACTCACTACAATGAGCAGTTCTTC. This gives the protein CASSLALGTHYNEQFF.

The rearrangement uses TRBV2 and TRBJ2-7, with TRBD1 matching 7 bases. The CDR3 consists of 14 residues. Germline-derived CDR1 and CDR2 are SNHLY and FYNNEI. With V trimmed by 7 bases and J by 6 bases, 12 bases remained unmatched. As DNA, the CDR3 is TGTGCCAGCACTCGAAGAACAGGGGATCGCGAGCAGTACTTC. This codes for CASTRRTGDREQYF.

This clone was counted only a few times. CDR3 sequence: CASSLGGRETQPQHF. The CDR3 bases are TGTGCCAGCAGCTTGGGTGGGCGGGAAACTCAGCCCCAGCATTTT. This rearrangement joins TRBV7-2 to TRBJ1-5; the D is unclear. Trimming removed 3 bases from V and 6 bases from J, with 15 bases in between. Germline V gene sequence: CDR1 SGHTA, CDR2 FQGNSA. This CDR3 region has 15 residues.

The CDR3 sequence: CASSVTSAPYDTQYF. The CDR3, as DNA: TGTGCCAGCAGCGTTACAAGTGCCCCATATGATACGCAGTATTTT. This chain uses TRBV9 with TRBJ2-3; D is uncertain. V was shortened by 2 bases and J by 6 bases, with 16 bases between the two germline ends. This CDR3 spans 15 amino acids. Germline CDR1 and CDR2: SGDLS and YYNGEE.

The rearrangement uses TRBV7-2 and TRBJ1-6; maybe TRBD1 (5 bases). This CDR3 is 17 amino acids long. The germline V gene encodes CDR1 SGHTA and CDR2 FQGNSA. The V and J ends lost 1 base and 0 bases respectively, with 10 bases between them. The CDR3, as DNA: TGTGCCAGCAGCTTAGTCCAGGGAGGCTCCTATAATTCACCCCTCCACTTT. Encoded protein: CASSLVQGGSYNSPLHF.

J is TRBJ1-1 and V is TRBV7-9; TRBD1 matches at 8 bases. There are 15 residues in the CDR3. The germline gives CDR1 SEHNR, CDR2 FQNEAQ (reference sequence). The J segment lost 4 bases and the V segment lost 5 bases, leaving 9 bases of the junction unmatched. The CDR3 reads CASSPTMTGATEAFF. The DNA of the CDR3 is TGTGCCAGCAGCCCCACTATGACAGGGGCCACTGAAGCTTTCTTT.

The CDR3 DNA sequence: TGTGCCAGCAGACCTGGACAGGGGGCCCACGAGCAGTACTTC. Translated, it gives CASRPGQGAHEQYF. The rearrangement uses TRBV5-4 and TRBJ2-7; 11 nucleotides align to TRBD1. The CDR3 has 14 amino acids. Germline CDR1 is SGHNT and CDR2 is YYREEE (reference sequence). The V segment lost 5 bases and the J segment 5 bases; nucleotides outside the gene matches: 6.

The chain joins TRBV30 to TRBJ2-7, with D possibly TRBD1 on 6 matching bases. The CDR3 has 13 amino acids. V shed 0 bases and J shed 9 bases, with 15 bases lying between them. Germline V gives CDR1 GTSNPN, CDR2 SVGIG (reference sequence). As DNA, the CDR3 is TGTGCCTGGAGTGTAGAACAGGGTAGAGTGCAGTACTTC. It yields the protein CAWSVEQGRVQYF.

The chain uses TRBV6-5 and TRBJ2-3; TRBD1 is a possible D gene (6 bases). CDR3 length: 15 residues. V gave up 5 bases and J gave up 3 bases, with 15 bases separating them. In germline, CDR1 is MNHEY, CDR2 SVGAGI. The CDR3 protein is CASSRGAGATDTQYF. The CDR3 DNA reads TGTGCCAGCAGTCGTGGGGCAGGGGCGACAGATACGCAGTATTTT.

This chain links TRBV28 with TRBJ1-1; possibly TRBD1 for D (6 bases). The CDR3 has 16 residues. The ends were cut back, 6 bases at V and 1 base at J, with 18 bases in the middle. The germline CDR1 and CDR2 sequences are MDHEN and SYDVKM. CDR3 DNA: TGTGCCAGCAGCCTTGACAGGTCCCCGGGGAACACTGAAGCTTTCTTT. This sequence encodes CASSLDRSPGNTEAFF.

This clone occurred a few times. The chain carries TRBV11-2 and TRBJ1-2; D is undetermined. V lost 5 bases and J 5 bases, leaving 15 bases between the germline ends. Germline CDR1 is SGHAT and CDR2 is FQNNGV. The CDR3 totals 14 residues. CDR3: CASSEYTSSYGYTF. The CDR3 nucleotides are TGTGCCAGCAGCGAATACACATCCTCTTATGGCTACACCTTC.

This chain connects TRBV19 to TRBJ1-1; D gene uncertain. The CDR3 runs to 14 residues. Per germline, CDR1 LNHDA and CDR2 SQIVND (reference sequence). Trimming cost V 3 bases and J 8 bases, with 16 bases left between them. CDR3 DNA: TGTGCCAGTAGTATTCTTCTACTACGGTCCGAAGCTTTCTTT. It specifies CASSILLLRSEAFF.